A single sample gave rise to the 15 T cell receptor beta chains below, sequenced in a study of cytotoxic CD8 clonotypes in ibrutinib-treated CLL. Profiled with immunoSEQ multiplex PCR; TCRdb holds only in-frame clones, not every one. The data show nearly 300,000 clones, around 77% seen once. Sequencing used PBMCs, obtained at disease progression, from a patient treated with ibrutinib. The receptor source for this set is a human donor with chronic lymphocytic leukemia.

The genes are TRBV19 and TRBJ2-1, with 9 bases matching TRBD1. CDR1 is LNHDA and CDR2 is SQIVND in the germline V gene (reference sequence). V was clipped by 7 bases and J by 4 bases; unmatched bases: 11. The CDR3 has 16 amino acids. The CDR3 region is CASTRQGQGRYNEQFF. CDR3 in DNA: TGTGCCAGTACCCGCCAGGGACAGGGCAGGTACAATGAGCAGTTCTTC.

This chain uses TRBV12-5 with TRBJ2-3; 8 bases align to TRBD2. Germline V gene lookup returns CDR1 LGHNT and CDR2 FRNRAP. The V segment lost 0 bases and the J segment 5 bases; nucleotides outside the gene matches: 16. This CDR3 is 19 amino acids long. The CDR3 sequence: CASGLVHGGGRSSGDTQYF. The CDR3 DNA reads TGTGCTAGTGGTTTGGTTCACGGGGGGGGCCGATCGTCGGGAGATACGCAGTATTTT.

V gene TRBV5-4 combines with J gene TRBJ1-4, with 7 bases aligning to TRBD1. This CDR3 is built from 15 residues. V lost 4 bases, J lost 4 bases, and 7 bases stayed unmatched. Germline V gene sequence: CDR1 SGHNT, CDR2 YYREEE (reference sequence). CDR3 region: CASSMKTGINEKLFF. In nucleotides, the CDR3 is TGTGCCAGCAGCATGAAGACAGGGATTAATGAAAAACTGTTTTTT.

For the CDR3, the DNA is TGTGCCAGCAGTTTTGGACAGGGTGTGGCCAGCGGGACAGATACGCAGTATTTT. Amino acids: CASSFGQGVASGTDTQYF. The chain couples TRBV28 to TRBJ2-3, with 8 bases aligning to TRBD1. The germline CDR1 and CDR2 sequences are MDHEN and SYDVKM. Trimming removed 3 bases from V and 3 bases from J; junction bases left unmatched: 14. The CDR3 loop spans 18 amino acids.

The chain carries TRBV7-9 and TRBJ1-3; 8 nucleotides align to TRBD1. CDR3 length equals 16 residues. The J segment lost 2 bases and the V segment lost 3 bases, leaving 6 bases of the junction unmatched. Germline V CDR1 and CDR2: SEHNR, FQNEAQ (reference sequence). The CDR3 nucleotides read TGTGCCAGCAGCTTGGGACAGGTACTTACTGGAAACACCATATATTTT. Amino acid sequence: CASSLGQVLTGNTIYF.

This clone appeared a few times. The CDR3 spells CASSVVGSGANVLTF. The CDR3 DNA follows: TGTGCCAGTAGTGTTGTGGGCTCTGGGGCCAACGTCCTGACTTTC. The rearrangement links TRBV19 to TRBJ2-6, with D hard to call. The CDR3 consists of 15 residues. V dropped 5 bases and J dropped 0 bases, with 8 bases sitting between them. The germline CDR1 and CDR2 sequences are LNHDA and SQIVND (reference sequence).

The rearrangement joins TRBV7-3 to TRBJ2-1; D is ambiguous. V was pared by 2 bases and J by 15 bases, with 17 bases between. The germline gives CDR1 SGHTA, CDR2 FQGTGA. The CDR3 spans 13 residues. CDR3 residues: CASSLDNFSRRFF. For the CDR3, the DNA is TGTGCCAGCAGCTTAGACAATTTTTCTCGACGGTTCTTC.

This chain's CDR3 is CASSFQGLTGYGYTF. The CDR3 coding sequence is TGTGCCAGCAGTTTCCAGGGGTTAACGGGGTATGGCTACACCTTC. J is TRBJ1-2 and V is TRBV6-5, with D possibly being TRBD1 (6 bases). CDR1 MNHEY and CDR2 SVGAGI come from the germline V gene. This CDR3 has 15 amino acids. V was cut by 4 bases and J by 5 bases, with 17 bases left in between.

This clone was seen only a few times. V usage is TRBV15 and J usage is TRBJ2-2; D is undetermined. V shed 5 bases and J shed 6 bases, with 7 bases lying between them. This CDR3 region has 12 residues. CDR1 is LNHNV, CDR2 YYDKDF, per germline (reference sequence). The CDR3 spells CATSPDPGELFF. Here the CDR3 DNA reads TGTGCCACCAGCCCCGACCCCGGGGAGCTGTTTTTT.

The V call is TRBV1, the J call TRBJ2-3; the D call in the table, TRBD2, was not verified against the DNA. TRBV1 is a recognized pseudogene. The length of the CDR3 is 15 residues. Written as DNA, the CDR3 is TGCACCAGCAGCCAAGCGGCTAGCGGCGGAGATACGCAGTATTTT. This codes for CTSSQAASGGDTQYF.

The V gene is TRBV25-1, the J gene TRBJ2-2, with D perhaps TRBD2 (5 bases). In germline, CDR1 is MGHDK, CDR2 SYGVNS. This CDR3 spans 14 amino acids. The germline V and J ends were trimmed by 2 bases and 9 bases, with 13 bases remaining between them. The CDR3 DNA reads as TGTGCCAGCAGTGAACGGGGAGCTCCCCGGGAGCTGTTTTTT. It specifies CASSERGAPRELFF.

This rearrangement joins TRBV6-1 to TRBJ2-7; perhaps D is TRBD1 or TRBD2 (6 bases each). Germline CDR1 is MNHNS and CDR2 is SASEGT. V was pared by 0 bases and J by 3 bases, with 18 bases between. The CDR3 loop spans 17 amino acids. CDR3 residues: CASSEAGSWGASYEQYF. For the CDR3, the DNA is TGTGCCAGCAGTGAAGCGGGTTCATGGGGGGCTAGCTACGAGCAGTACTTC.

The rearrangement links TRBV5-1 to TRBJ1-6; tentative D call: TRBD1 (5 bases). CDR1 is SGHRS and CDR2 is YFSETQ in the germline V gene. With 5 bases removed from V and 2 bases from J, the gap between germline ends came to 17 bases. The CDR3 runs to 17 residues. The CDR3 here is CASSSEGPRTYNSPLHF. DNA of the CDR3: TGCGCCAGCAGTTCTGAGGGGCCCCGAACCTATAATTCACCCCTCCACTTT.

The rearrangement links TRBV7-2 to TRBJ2-1, with 10 bases identical to TRBD2. Germline-derived CDR1 and CDR2 are SGHTA and FQGNSA. The J segment lost 9 bases and the V segment lost 1 base, leaving 9 bases of the junction unmatched. The CDR3 sequence is 16 residues long. The CDR3 nucleotides are TGTGCCAGCAGCTTAGGGGCTAGCGGGGGCTGGGGTGAGCAGTTCTTC. Translation gives CASSLGASGGWGEQFF.

The J gene is TRBJ2-3, the V gene TRBV6-1, with TRBD2 identical over 11 bases. The germline CDR1 and CDR2 sequences are MNHNS and SASEGT. After removal of 6 bases from V and 5 bases from J, the junction contained 7 bases not matched to a gene. The CDR3 is made up of 15 amino acids. The CDR3 loop reads CASRVGLAGGDTQYF. The CDR3 nucleotides read TGTGCCAGCAGGGTCGGACTAGCGGGTGGAGATACGCAGTATTTT.